These 5 T cell receptor beta chains originate from one sample sequenced in a study of T cell responses to AZD1222 COVID-19 vaccine. TCRdb's table, derived via immunoSEQ multiplex PCR, lists solely in-frame clones and lacks some. The table includes roughly 150,000 clones, around 91% detected once. The sequences come from peripheral blood, collected on day 0 of AZD1222 vaccination. The receptors were sampled from an adult in good health.

V usage is TRBV30 and J usage is TRBJ1-6, with a weak D call TRBD1 (5 bases). The V gene lost 7 bases and the J gene lost 7 bases, with 17 bases spanning the gap. Per germline, CDR1 GTSNPN and CDR2 SVGIG (reference sequence). The CDR3 sequence is 14 residues long. The CDR3 region is CASGGLILNSPLHF. The CDR3, as DNA: TGTGCCTCGGGGGGGTTAATATTGAATTCACCCCTCCACTTT.

The rearrangement links TRBV11-1 to TRBJ2-3; no clear D gene. Germline V lookup: CDR1 SGHAT, CDR2 FQDESV (reference sequence). The CDR3 consists of 13 residues. Trimming took 5 bases from V and 2 from J, leaving 8 bases between them. Written as DNA, the CDR3 is TGTGCCAGCAGCCTAGGAATCACAGATACGCAGTATTTT. Protein product: CASSLGITDTQYF.

The chain links TRBV14 to TRBJ1-2; D not certain. The CDR3 covers 17 residues. V was clipped by 0 bases and J by 1 base, with 15 bases between them. Per germline, CDR1 SGHDN and CDR2 FVKESK. The CDR3 reads CASSQDHVGRLNYGYTF. CDR3 DNA: TGTGCCAGCAGCCAAGATCACGTAGGCAGACTTAACTATGGCTACACCTTC.

The V call is TRBV10-2, the J call TRBJ1-4, with D unresolved. Trimming removed 3 bases at V and 4 bases at J, with 12 bases between. Germline lookup yields CDR1 WSHSY and CDR2 SAAADI. The CDR3 loop spans 15 amino acids. The CDR3, as DNA: TGCGCCAGCAGTGAAGCAGGAGGTCGTAATGAAAAACTGTTTTTT. Translated: CASSEAGGRNEKLFF.

This clone was counted a few times. J is TRBJ2-7 and V is TRBV3-1 (or the pseudogene TRBV3-2), with 8 bases aligning to TRBD2. This CDR3 spans 13 amino acids. Germline-derived CDR1 and CDR2 are LGHDT and YNNKEL (reference sequence). V shed 4 bases, J shed 6 bases, and the junction held 5 bases outside the gene matches. The CDR3 region has the DNA TGTGCCAGCAGCCTTGCCGGGGGGGTCGAGCAGTACTTC. It specifies CASSLAGGVEQYF.